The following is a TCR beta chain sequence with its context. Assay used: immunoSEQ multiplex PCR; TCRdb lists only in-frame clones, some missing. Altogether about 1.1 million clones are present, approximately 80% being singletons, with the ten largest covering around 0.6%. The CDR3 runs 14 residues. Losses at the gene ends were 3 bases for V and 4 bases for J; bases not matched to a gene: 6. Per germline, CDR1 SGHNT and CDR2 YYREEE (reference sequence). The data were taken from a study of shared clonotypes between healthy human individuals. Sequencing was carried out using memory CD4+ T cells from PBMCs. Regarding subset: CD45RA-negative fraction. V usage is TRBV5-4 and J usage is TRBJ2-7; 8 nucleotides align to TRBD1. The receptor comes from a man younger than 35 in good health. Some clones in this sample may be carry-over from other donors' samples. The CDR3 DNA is TGTGCCAGCAGCTACCCGGGACAGGTATACGAGCAGTACTTC. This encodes CASSYPGQVYEQYF.